This section outlines one T cell receptor beta chain sequence together with its context. Its antigen has not been determined. Per-nucleotide qualities are absent, and no much larger clonotype sits a single base away. Enrolling through a virtual design, the prospective study's participants ranged in age from about 18 to 89 years and lived across some 23 United States geographic areas. Cohort assignment in the prospective study relied on participant-reported clinical history from a screening survey and a study questionnaire. In the prospective study, whole blood, serum and a nasopharyngeal or oropharyngeal swab were collected from each participant by mobile phlebotomists. Participants in the prospective study had the option to provide additional blood draws and questionnaires over an approximately 2-month period. Before DNA extraction, blood samples from the prospective study were shipped at room temperature or frozen.

TCRbeta CDR3 regions were amplified from genomic DNA using the immunoSEQ Assay, a bias-controlled multiplex PCR. As for the original processing: Nucleated cell counts per sample were estimated from amplification of reference gene primers within the assay. To quantify the absolute abundance of each unique TCRbeta CDR3 rearrangement, sequence reads were collapsed and filtered. For each sample, productive Simpson clonality was calculated by taking the square root of Simpson's diversity index across productive rearrangements. TCRdb limited this immuneACCESS table to in-frame rearrangements with V and J called. A share of clones is missing; checked studies link under half to unresolved V genes, and the rest is unexplained. For V, J and clone size, that table is used; D and trimming come from the DNA. In all, the sample holds some 300,000 clones, and 85% to 90% of those were seen once. The top ten clonotypes cover around 2% of the sample.

The record originates from a study of blood T cell repertoires in COVID-19 (dated by TCRdb to 2019 to 2021). Regarding the research as a whole: Recovered participants in ImmuneRACE Cohort 3 were defined by two consecutive negative NP/OP PCR tests, clearance by a healthcare professional, or resolution of symptoms. Where available, HLA class I and class II types were taken from metadata supplied by the sample provider and were not determined by assay-based typing. Subjects who had been exposed to COVID-19, were actively infected with it, or had recovered from it provided the deeply sampled blood TCRbeta repertoires that made up the dataset. The samples were drawn from two sources: the first 160 participants of the ongoing ImmuneRACE study, and 1,254 subjects contributed by 6 global collaborators. The repertoires were made available in a free public database intended to serve as a resource for research on the immune response to SARS-CoV-2. The prospective study material was composed of cDNA or gDNA derived from T cells, B-cell-depleted T cells, or PBMCs. Samples from collaborators originated in the United States, Italy and Spain and spanned both the acute and convalescent phases of COVID-19. A de-identified subject ID, COVID-19 status, age in years and sex were almost always included in the sample metadata.

Study-level results and caveats: The quantity of clinical and demographic metadata differed by source and by participant and was supplied without curation.

The sample comprised PBMCs or T cells enriched from blood (not recorded which). This TCR came from a woman aged 55-75 years in a cohort exposed to, infected with or recovered from COVID-19 (not recorded which).

The nucleotide sequence is TGCGCCAGCAGCCAAGAGCCGGGACAACGGCACGGGGAGCTGTTTTTT. Translated, this gives CASSQEPGQRHGELFF. The chain couples TRBV4-3 to TRBJ2-2, with TRBD1 as a weak D call on 6 bases. Measured from the cysteine to the phenylalanine, the CDR3 is 16 residues long. Only the CDR3 part of the read is kept: 48 bases, read in frame from the first base. The germline V gene supplies CDR1 LGHNA and CDR2 YSLEER. Cut back by 0 bases and 7 bases, the V and J ends lie 15 bases apart.